Each of the 27 T cell receptor beta chains below was sequenced from the same sample in a study of OX40 agonist ivuxolimab in advanced cancers. Data came from immunoSEQ multiplex PCR; TCRdb stores just in-frame clones and leaves some out. The table lists 70,000 to 95,000 clones, just over 85% of them singletons. Specimen: CD4+ or CD8+ T cells sorted from blood, collected in a trial of the OX40 agonist ivuxolimab. The receptor source for this set is an adult with an advanced solid tumor such as melanoma, head and neck, liver or kidney cancer.

DNA of the CDR3: TGTGCCAGCAGCTCCATTCTAGCGGAAATCTACTACGAGCAGTACTTC. Protein sequence: CASSSILAEIYYEQYF. The genes are TRBV7-9 and TRBJ2-7; 7 bases are shared with TRBD2. V was clipped by 4 bases and J by 3 bases; unmatched bases: 12. Germline loops: CDR1 SEHNR, CDR2 FQNEAQ (reference sequence). This CDR3 comprises 16 residues. Complete variable domain (other parts from reference TRBV7-9 and TRBJ2-7): DTGVSQNPRHKITKRGQNVTFRCDPISEHNRLYWYRQTLGQGPEFLTYFQNEAQLEKSRLLSDRFSAERPKGSFSTLEIQRTEQGDSAMYLCASSSILAEIYYEQYFGPGTRLTVT.

Of note for this clone: One end of the junction varies from germline; a read error may be responsible. CDR3 nucleotide sequence: TGTGCCAGCAGTTTATCGAACTCCGGGGAGCTGTTTTTT. Translated: CASSLSNSGELFF. V usage is TRBV27 and J usage is TRBJ2-2; D gene unclear. The CDR3 covers 13 residues. Germline V gives CDR1 MNHEY, CDR2 SMNVEV (reference sequence).

The chain carries TRBV18 and TRBJ1-1, with 7 bases aligning to TRBD1. The CDR3 has 17 residues. The V and J ends lost 2 bases and 2 bases, in that order; junction bases with no gene match: 11. Per germline, CDR1 KGHSH and CDR2 LQKENI. The chain's CDR3 is CASSPINRGRGNTEAFF. In DNA form, the CDR3 reads TGTGCCAGCTCACCAATTAACAGGGGCCGGGGAAACACTGAAGCTTTCTTT.

The chain links TRBV7-2 to TRBJ2-1; 9 nucleotides match TRBD2. This CDR3 is built from 16 residues. Germline lookup yields CDR1 SGHTA and CDR2 FQGNSA. J was trimmed by 5 bases and V by 6 bases; bases with no gene match: 11. The CDR3 bases are TGTGCCAGCAGGCGTATAGCTCTAGCGGGGCACAATGAGCAGTTCTTC. Amino acid sequence: CASRRIALAGHNEQFF.

V gene TRBV10-3 combines with J gene TRBJ2-5; D is ambiguous. Trimming pared 3 bases from V and 5 bases from J, leaving 7 bases between. Germline CDR1 reads ENHRY; CDR2 reads SYGVKD. The CDR3 totals 12 residues. This CDR3 is CAISDRSETQYF. CDR3 sequence (DNA): TGTGCCATCAGTGATAGGTCCGAGACCCAGTACTTC.

V gene TRBV20-1 combines with J gene TRBJ1-1; TRBD1 is a possible D gene (6 bases). V was cut by 4 bases and J by 5 bases, with 8 bases left in between. The germline V gene encodes CDR1 DFQATT and CDR2 SNEGSKA (reference sequence). The CDR3 is 11 residues long. The DNA for the CDR3 is TGCAGTGCTATGAGGGGGACTGAAGCTTTCTTT. Protein sequence: CSAMRGTEAFF.

This chain connects TRBV18 to TRBJ2-7; a weak D match, TRBD1 (5 bases). The CDR3 loop spans 15 amino acids. V was shortened by 2 bases and J by 3 bases, with 14 bases between the two germline ends. Germline V CDR1 and CDR2: KGHSH, LQKENI. The CDR3 nucleotides are TGTGCCAGCTCACCAAGGGGCACAGGTATCTACGAGCAGTACTTC. It is translated as CASSPRGTGIYEQYF.

This chain connects TRBV28 to TRBJ2-7, with D possibly being TRBD1 or TRBD2 (5 bases each). The V end lost 3 bases, the J end lost 3 bases, and 21 bases lay between the germline ends. This CDR3 is 17 amino acids long. From germline, CDR1 is MDHEN and CDR2 SYDVKM. The DNA of the CDR3 is TGTGCCAGCAGTTTGCCTTCGCCGGGACCAAATCTCTACGAGCAGTACTTC. This gives the protein CASSLPSPGPNLYEQYF.

The table lists this clone with a count of one. This chain links TRBV19 with TRBJ1-4; D is undetermined. The CDR3 totals 15 residues. Per germline, CDR1 LNHDA and CDR2 SQIVND (reference sequence). Trimming stripped 7 bases from V and 4 bases from J, with 16 bases between. CDR3 bases: TGTGCCAGTACCCAGAACTTATGGGGTAATGAAAAACTGTTTTTT. Amino acid sequence: CASTQNLWGNEKLFF.

The chain carries TRBV4-1 and TRBJ2-3; 8 bases agree with TRBD1. Per germline, CDR1 MGHRA and CDR2 YSYEKL. The CDR3 runs 15 residues. Trimming cost V 3 bases and J 4 bases; bases outside gene matches: 6. The CDR3 is CASSHGQGGSDTQYF. The CDR3 DNA is TGCGCCAGCAGCCACGGACAGGGAGGATCAGATACGCAGTATTTT.

Written as DNA, the CDR3 is TGTGCCAGCAGCCAAGATGTAGGGGTCATGAACACTGAAGCTTTCTTT. This sequence encodes CASSQDVGVMNTEAFF. J is TRBJ1-1 and V is TRBV4-2, with D tentatively TRBD1 (5 bases). This CDR3 is 16 amino acids long. Between the trimmed V and J ends, which lost 0 bases and 0 bases, there was a span of 11 bases. CDR1 and CDR2 (germline): LGHNA, YNFKEQ.

The V call is TRBV6-5, the J call TRBJ2-2, with 11 bases that match TRBD1. V shed 7 bases, J shed 5 bases, and the junction held 6 bases outside the gene matches. The V gene's germline CDR1 is MNHEY and CDR2 SVGAGI. The CDR3 sequence is 15 residues long. The CDR3 bases are TGTGCCAGCACCAGGGGACAGGGGGGGACCGGGGAGCTGTTTTTT. This sequence encodes CASTRGQGGTGELFF.

The J gene is TRBJ2-1, the V gene TRBV7-2, with D perhaps TRBD1 (5 bases). V shed 2 bases and J shed 3 bases, with 11 bases lying between them. This CDR3 region has 15 residues. Germline V gene lookup returns CDR1 SGHTA and CDR2 FQGNSA. This CDR3 reads CASSLRTGLYNEQFF. For the CDR3, the DNA is TGTGCCAGCAGCTTACGAACAGGCCTCTACAATGAGCAGTTCTTC.

The sample holds one count of this clone. J is TRBJ2-7 and V is TRBV7-8, with D unclear. The CDR3 has 13 amino acids. The germline V and J ends were trimmed by 2 bases and 6 bases, with 11 bases remaining between them. Germline assignment: CDR1 SGHVS and CDR2 FQNEAQ. In nucleotides, the CDR3 is TGTGCCAGCAGCTTAAACACACCGGCCGAGCAGTACTTC. Residues: CASSLNTPAEQYF. The whole variable domain, remainder taken from reference TRBV7-8 and TRBJ2-7, is GAGVSQSPRYKVAKRGQDVALRCDPISGHVSLFWYQQALGQGPEFLTYFQNEAQLDKSGLPSDRFFAERPEGSVSTLKIQRTQQEDSAVYLCASSLNTPAEQYFGPGTRLTVT.

As concerns this clone: Other DNA sequences in the sample encode the same CDR3. This chain links TRBV4-3 with TRBJ1-2; D possibly corresponds to TRBD1 (5 bases). With 1 base removed from V and 1 base from J, the gap between germline ends came to 13 bases. Germline lookup yields CDR1 LGHNA and CDR2 YSLEER. The CDR3 loop spans 16 amino acids. Here the CDR3 reads CASSQGYTGLNYGYTF. In DNA form, the CDR3 reads TGCGCCAGCAGCCAAGGATATACGGGACTTAACTATGGCTACACCTTC.

The chain is built from TRBV2 and TRBJ2-5; possibly TRBD2 for D (6 bases). The germline gives CDR1 SNHLY, CDR2 FYNNEI. The V end lost 8 bases, the J end lost 7 bases, and 20 bases lay between the germline ends. This CDR3 contains 14 residues. CDR3 bases: TGTGCCAGCTTCCGGGACTCCCGATCTGGGACCCAGTACTTC. This codes for CASFRDSRSGTQYF.

This chain joins TRBV5-5 and TRBJ2-7; D unresolved. Trimming took 1 base from V and 4 from J, leaving 6 bases between them. The CDR3 spans 12 residues. CDR1 SGHKS and CDR2 YYEKEE come from the germline V gene (reference sequence). The CDR3 region is CASSLKGYEQYF. In DNA form, the CDR3 reads TGTGCCAGCAGCTTGAAGGGTTACGAGCAGTACTTC.

To note about this clone: One end of the junction varies from germline; a read error may be responsible. The chain has TRBV7-7 and TRBJ2-2; D possibly corresponds to TRBD2 (5 bases). Germline CDR1 SSHAT, CDR2 FNYEAQ (reference sequence). The CDR3 consists of 13 residues. CDR3 in amino acids: CASSLDGAGELFF. The CDR3 DNA follows: TGTGCTAGCAGCTTAGACGGGGCCGGGGAGCTGTTTTTT.

In DNA, the CDR3 is TGCAGCGTCAGCGGGAGCGTGAACAATGAGCAGTTCTTC. Residues: CSVSGSVNNEQFF. The rearrangement uses TRBV29-1 and TRBJ2-1; 8 positions match TRBD2. The germline V gene has CDR1 SQVTM and CDR2 ANQGSEA. This CDR3 has 13 amino acids. J was trimmed by 5 bases and V by 6 bases; bases with no gene match: 6.

Written as DNA, the CDR3 is TGTGCCAGCAGGGGACCCCCGGGGAGCACAGATACGCAGTATTTT. This codes for CASRGPPGSTDTQYF. The chain recombines TRBV6-1 with TRBJ2-3, with D tentatively TRBD1 or TRBD2 (5 bases each). This CDR3 has 15 amino acids. Germline V lookup: CDR1 MNHNS, CDR2 SASEGT. The ends were cut back, 6 bases at V and 0 bases at J, with 13 bases in the middle.

V and J are TRBV7-2 and TRBJ2-1, with 7 bases aligning to TRBD2. Looked up from germline, CDR1 is SGHTA and CDR2 is FQGNSA. CDR3 length equals 16 residues. The J segment lost 7 bases and the V segment lost 5 bases, leaving 14 bases of the junction unmatched. The DNA for the CDR3 is TGTGCCAGCAGCCCAAGGAGGTGGGAGGGCCGGAATGAGCAGTTCTTC. Translating gives CASSPRRWEGRNEQFF.

This clone was observed a handful of times. The CDR3 region is CASSFSGRSEQFF. In DNA, the CDR3 is TGTGCCAGCAGCTTTAGCGGGAGAAGTGAGCAGTTCTTC. The V call is TRBV7-3, the J call TRBJ2-1, with 9 bases identical to TRBD2. Germline lookup yields CDR1 SGHTA and CDR2 FQGTGA. The CDR3 is 13 amino acids. V shed 3 bases and J 9 bases; nucleotides not matched to a gene: 3.

This clone has more than one count but fewer than ten. The chain recombines TRBV11-1 with TRBJ1-3; no firm D call. The germline V gene encodes CDR1 SGHAT and CDR2 FQDESV (reference sequence). CDR3 length: 16 amino acids. V gave up 2 bases and J gave up 0 bases, with 11 bases separating them. The CDR3 DNA reads as TGTGCCAGCAGCTTATGGGGAGGAGACTCTGGAAACACCATATATTTT. Amino acids: CASSLWGGDSGNTIYF.

J is TRBJ2-3 and V is TRBV30; 7 positions match TRBD2. Germline CDR1 and CDR2: GTSNPN and SVGIG (reference sequence). The CDR3 is 16 residues long. Trimming at V came to 4 bases and at J to 3 bases, leaving 13 bases not matched to a gene. CDR3 coding DNA: TGTGCCTGGAACCCTGGGGGGGGAGTAGGGACAGATACGCAGTATTTT. Protein product: CAWNPGGGVGTDTQYF.

V and J are TRBV2 and TRBJ2-7; weak D call: TRBD1 (6 bases). Germline-derived CDR1 and CDR2 are SNHLY and FYNNEI. The germline V and J ends were trimmed by 4 bases and 5 bases, with 15 bases remaining between them. This CDR3 is built from 14 residues. CDR3 amino acids: CASSVQGIMNEQYF. For the CDR3, the DNA is TGTGCCAGCAGTGTTCAGGGGATAATGAACGAGCAGTACTTC.

The rearrangement joins TRBV30 to TRBJ2-7, with D perhaps given as TRBD1 or TRBD2 (5 bases each). V was pared by 4 bases and J by 3 bases, with 16 bases between. CDR1 is GTSNPN and CDR2 is SVGIG in the germline V gene (reference sequence). The CDR3 sequence is 14 residues long. CDR3 in amino acids: CAWTQPGRIYEQYF. CDR3 in DNA: TGTGCCTGGACTCAACCGGGACGGATCTACGAGCAGTACTTC. The full variable domain, completed using reference TRBV30 and TRBJ2-7, is SQTIHQWPATLVQPVGSPLSLECTVEGTSNPNLYWYRQAAGRGLQLLFYSVGIGQISSEVPQNLSASRPQDRQFILSSKKLLLSDSGFYLCAWTQPGRIYEQYFGPGTRLTVT.

The chain links TRBV12-5 to TRBJ2-3; 7 positions match TRBD1. The junction had 12 bases not matched to a gene; V was cut back by 5 bases and J by 4 bases. CDR1 is LGHNT and CDR2 is FRNRAP in the germline V gene. The CDR3 has 16 amino acids. The CDR3 is CASGPTTGLFADTQYF. The CDR3 bases are TGTGCTAGTGGTCCGACGACAGGGCTTTTCGCAGATACGCAGTATTTT.